This is a list of T cell receptor beta chains from one sample in a study of cytomegalovirus exposure and HLA in healthy donors. Sequenced by immunoSEQ multiplex PCR; TCRdb stores in-frame clones only, minus some. The table includes roughly 100,000 clones, around 63% detected once. Material for sequencing was PBMCs. The source of these receptors is a human donor in good health. The CDR3 runs from the conserved cysteine through the conserved F or W. Each record gives: CDR3 DNA, CDR3 protein, D gene, V gene, J gene, clone size. The D gene is left open where the match is weak. Part of the rows lack a size; the others show once, few, many or a class for expanded clones.

cdr3_nt: TGTGCCAGCAGCCTGAGGGATCTCACTGAAGCTTTCTTT
cdr3_aa: CASSLRDLTEAFF
d_call: NA
v_call: TRBV2
j_call: TRBJ1-1
clone_size: NA

cdr3_nt: TGTGCCAGTAGTATTAGCAGGGAGGTGATGGAGCAGTACTTC
cdr3_aa: CASSISREVMEQYF
d_call: NA
v_call: TRBV19
j_call: TRBJ2-7
clone_size: NA

cdr3_nt: TGTGCCAGTAGGGCAGGGGGCACTAATGAAAAACTGTTTTTT
cdr3_aa: CASRAGGTNEKLFF
d_call: TRBD1
v_call: TRBV19
j_call: TRBJ1-4
clone_size: NA

cdr3_nt: TGTGCCAGCAGTCTCCAAAGACATTCCGTTAATGAAAAACTGTTTTTT
cdr3_aa: CASSLQRHSVNEKLFF
d_call: NA
v_call: TRBV27
j_call: TRBJ1-4
clone_size: NA

cdr3_nt: TGCGCCAGCAGCTTTGGAATTGGGGGCGCAGATACGCAGTATTTT
cdr3_aa: CASSFGIGGADTQYF
d_call: NA
v_call: TRBV5-1
j_call: TRBJ2-3
clone_size: few

cdr3_nt: TGTGCCAGTAGGGACCCTTTTGGGGCAGCCAAAAACATTCAGTACTTC
cdr3_aa: CASRDPFGAAKNIQYF
d_call: NA
v_call: TRBV19
j_call: TRBJ2-4
clone_size: NA

cdr3_nt: TGTGCCAGCAGCCATAATCAGGGTTCCTACGAGCAGTACTTC
cdr3_aa: CASSHNQGSYEQYF
d_call: NA
v_call: TRBV11-2
j_call: TRBJ2-7
clone_size: NA

cdr3_nt: TGTGCCAGCAGCCTCGGACTCCCCAATGAGCAGTTCTTC
cdr3_aa: CASSLGLPNEQFF
d_call: NA
v_call: TRBV5-4
j_call: TRBJ2-1
clone_size: NA

cdr3_nt: TGCGCCAGCAGCGGACGGACAGGGGGTGGTGAGACCCAGTACTTC
cdr3_aa: CASSGRTGGGETQYF
d_call: TRBD1
v_call: TRBV5-1
j_call: TRBJ2-5
clone_size: few

cdr3_nt: TGTGCTAGCAGCTTAGAGGGTAGGGGAATTGGTGAGCAGTTCTTC
cdr3_aa: CASSLEGRGIGEQFF
d_call: NA
v_call: TRBV7-7
j_call: TRBJ2-1
clone_size: NA

cdr3_nt: TGCGCCAGCAGCCCAGGGAGGCTCTCTGGAAACACCATATATTTT
cdr3_aa: CASSPGRLSGNTIYF
d_call: NA
v_call: TRBV5-1
j_call: TRBJ1-3
clone_size: few

cdr3_nt: TGTGCCAGCAGCTCCGGGACAGCCGGAGGCACCGGGGAGCTGTTTTTT
cdr3_aa: CASSSGTAGGTGELFF
d_call: TRBD1
v_call: TRBV11-3
j_call: TRBJ2-2
clone_size: NA

cdr3_nt: TGTGCCAGCAGCCGAGGATTAGGGACAGGGAACGAGCAGTACTTC
cdr3_aa: CASSRGLGTGNEQYF
d_call: TRBD1
v_call: TRBV7-9
j_call: TRBJ2-7
clone_size: NA

cdr3_nt: TGTGCCAGTAGTACGCAGGGGAAGGGCGATGAGCAGTTCTTC
cdr3_aa: CASSTQGKGDEQFF
d_call: NA
v_call: TRBV19
j_call: TRBJ2-1
clone_size: NA

cdr3_nt: TGTGCCAGCAGTGTCTTCGGGACACTTACCCCCAATGAGCAGTTCTTC
cdr3_aa: CASSVFGTLTPNEQFF
d_call: NA
v_call: TRBV6-1
j_call: TRBJ2-1
clone_size: NA

cdr3_nt: TGTGCCAGCAGTGAAGGGGGCACGGGAGAGACCCAGTACTTC
cdr3_aa: CASSEGGTGETQYF
d_call: NA
v_call: TRBV25-1
j_call: TRBJ2-5
clone_size: once

cdr3_nt: TGTGCCAGCAGGGCCGTCGCCGGAAACACCATATATTTT
cdr3_aa: CASRAVAGNTIYF
d_call: NA
v_call: TRBV6-5
j_call: TRBJ1-3
clone_size: once

cdr3_nt: TGTGCCAGCAGCTTAGCGCGGGGCCGAAGCACAGATACGCAGTATTTT
cdr3_aa: CASSLARGRSTDTQYF
d_call: NA
v_call: TRBV7-9
j_call: TRBJ2-3
clone_size: NA

cdr3_nt: TGTGCCAGCAGATTGACAGGGAACTATGGCTACACCTTC
cdr3_aa: CASRLTGNYGYTF
d_call: TRBD1
v_call: TRBV27
j_call: TRBJ1-2
clone_size: NA

cdr3_nt: TGTGCCAGCCCCTCCGAACTAGCGGGAGAAAACACCGGGGAGCTGTTTTTT
cdr3_aa: CASPSELAGENTGELFF
d_call: TRBD2
v_call: TRBV7-9
j_call: TRBJ2-2
clone_size: NA

cdr3_nt: TGTGCCAGCAGCAGACATATGGCAGAGACCCAGTACTTC
cdr3_aa: CASSRHMAETQYF
d_call: NA
v_call: TRBV7-2
j_call: TRBJ2-5
clone_size: NA

cdr3_nt: TGTGCCAGCAGCTTAAATTGGCGGCCCCTGCAAGAGACCCAGTACTTC
cdr3_aa: CASSLNWRPLQETQYF
d_call: NA
v_call: TRBV7-2
j_call: TRBJ2-5
clone_size: NA

cdr3_nt: TGTGCCAGCAGACCAACTAGCACAGATACGCAGTATTTT
cdr3_aa: CASRPTSTDTQYF
d_call: NA
v_call: TRBV6-5
j_call: TRBJ2-3
clone_size: NA

cdr3_nt: TGTGCCTGGAGCCCCAAACAGTACAATGAGCAGTTCTTC
cdr3_aa: CAWSPKQYNEQFF
d_call: NA
v_call: TRBV30
j_call: TRBJ2-1
clone_size: NA

cdr3_nt: TGTGCCAGCAGTGCACTAGCGGGACATAACGAGCAGTACTTC
cdr3_aa: CASSALAGHNEQYF
d_call: TRBD2
v_call: TRBV6-1
j_call: TRBJ2-7
clone_size: NA

cdr3_nt: TGTGCCAGCAGATTTACCGGGACAGATATCTACGAGCAGTACTTC
cdr3_aa: CASRFTGTDIYEQYF
d_call: TRBD1
v_call: TRBV6-1
j_call: TRBJ2-7
clone_size: NA

cdr3_nt: TGTGCCAGCAGTACCGGGTTCACTGAAGCTTTCTTT
cdr3_aa: CASSTGFTEAFF
d_call: NA
v_call: TRBV6-6
j_call: TRBJ1-1
clone_size: NA

cdr3_nt: TGCAGCGTGACACCCCTGATCACAGATACGCAGTATTTT
cdr3_aa: CSVTPLITDTQYF
d_call: NA
v_call: TRBV29-1
j_call: TRBJ2-3
clone_size: once

cdr3_nt: TGTGCCAGCAGCTTAGCGCTAGACAGGACCACAGATACGCAGTATTTT
cdr3_aa: CASSLALDRTTDTQYF
d_call: NA
v_call: TRBV7-6
j_call: TRBJ2-3
clone_size: NA

cdr3_nt: TGTGCCAGCAGGAGTAAAGGGACAGACATTAATGAAAAACTGTTTTTT
cdr3_aa: CASRSKGTDINEKLFF
d_call: TRBD1
v_call: TRBV2
j_call: TRBJ1-4
clone_size: few

cdr3_nt: TGTGCCAGCAGCGCTCCGGGACAGCCGAACACTGAAGCTTTCTTT
cdr3_aa: CASSAPGQPNTEAFF
d_call: TRBD1
v_call: TRBV9
j_call: TRBJ1-1
clone_size: once

cdr3_nt: TGTGCCAGCAGCCGGGACAGCCTTTATGGCTACACCTTC
cdr3_aa: CASSRDSLYGYTF
d_call: TRBD1
v_call: TRBV5-4
j_call: TRBJ1-2
clone_size: NA

cdr3_nt: TGCGCCAGCAGCTTGGAGCTAGCCAGAGATGAGCAGTTCTTC
cdr3_aa: CASSLELARDEQFF
d_call: NA
v_call: TRBV5-1
j_call: TRBJ2-1
clone_size: NA

cdr3_nt: TGTGCCAGCAGTTCCCCTGGTTCAGGTACTGGCTACACCTTC
cdr3_aa: CASSSPGSGTGYTF
d_call: NA
v_call: TRBV28
j_call: TRBJ1-2
clone_size: NA

cdr3_nt: TGTGCCAGCTGGGACATCTACTCCTACGAGCAGTACTTC
cdr3_aa: CASWDIYSYEQYF
d_call: NA
v_call: TRBV7-8
j_call: TRBJ2-7
clone_size: NA

cdr3_nt: TGTGCCAGCAGTTTTATGGGGGGCTCTGGAAACACCATATATTTT
cdr3_aa: CASSFMGGSGNTIYF
d_call: NA
v_call: TRBV28
j_call: TRBJ1-3
clone_size: NA

cdr3_nt: TGTGCCAGCAGCTCGACGCCGGGGAGTGGAACTGAAGCTTTCTTT
cdr3_aa: CASSSTPGSGTEAFF
d_call: NA
v_call: TRBV9
j_call: TRBJ1-1
clone_size: few

cdr3_nt: TGCGCCAGCAGTGGGCCTAGCGGCATCACAGATACGCAGTATTTT
cdr3_aa: CASSGPSGITDTQYF
d_call: TRBD2
v_call: TRBV10-2
j_call: TRBJ2-3
clone_size: NA

cdr3_nt: TGTGCCAGCAGTTTTGGAGGGCCTATAGATACGCAGTATTTT
cdr3_aa: CASSFGGPIDTQYF
d_call: NA
v_call: TRBV27
j_call: TRBJ2-3
clone_size: NA

cdr3_nt: TGTGCCAGCAGGGAACTCGGGGGGGAGCTGTTTTTT
cdr3_aa: CASRELGGELFF
d_call: NA
v_call: TRBV27
j_call: TRBJ2-2
clone_size: NA

cdr3_nt: TGTGCCAGCAGCCAAGTGACTAGCGGGAGTGTTGAGACCCAGTACTTC
cdr3_aa: CASSQVTSGSVETQYF
d_call: TRBD2
v_call: TRBV4-2
j_call: TRBJ2-5
clone_size: NA

cdr3_nt: TGCGCCAGCAGCGGACTAGCGGACGACTCCTACGAGCAGTACTTC
cdr3_aa: CASSGLADDSYEQYF
d_call: TRBD2
v_call: TRBV4-1
j_call: TRBJ2-7
clone_size: NA

cdr3_nt: TGTGCCAGCTCACGGGACAGCCCCTATGGCTACACCTTC
cdr3_aa: CASSRDSPYGYTF
d_call: TRBD1
v_call: TRBV18
j_call: TRBJ1-2
clone_size: NA

cdr3_nt: TGCGCCAGCAGAGGGAGTGGGGAGCTCTCTGGAAACACCATATATTTT
cdr3_aa: CASRGSGELSGNTIYF
d_call: NA
v_call: TRBV5-1
j_call: TRBJ1-3
clone_size: once

cdr3_nt: TGCGCCAGCAGCGCGGGCAGGGGGCGAACCTACGAGCAGTACTTC
cdr3_aa: CASSAGRGRTYEQYF
d_call: TRBD1
v_call: TRBV5-1
j_call: TRBJ2-7
clone_size: few

cdr3_nt: TGTGCCAGTAGTATTCAGGCTAGCGGGAGCCGGGAGACCCAGTACTTC
cdr3_aa: CASSIQASGSRETQYF
d_call: TRBD2
v_call: TRBV19
j_call: TRBJ2-5
clone_size: NA

cdr3_nt: TGTGCCAGCAGCTTACCCGTTTTTAATGAGCAGTTCTTC
cdr3_aa: CASSLPVFNEQFF
d_call: NA
v_call: TRBV7-9
j_call: TRBJ2-1
clone_size: NA

cdr3_nt: TGTGCCAGCAGTTCGACCGGGATAGCGGGGTACAATGAGCAGTTCTTC
cdr3_aa: CASSSTGIAGYNEQFF
d_call: TRBD2
v_call: TRBV6-6
j_call: TRBJ2-1
clone_size: few

cdr3_nt: TGCGCCAGCAGCCCCTGGACAGGGATTGGTGGCTACACCTTC
cdr3_aa: CASSPWTGIGGYTF
d_call: TRBD1
v_call: TRBV4-1
j_call: TRBJ1-2
clone_size: NA

cdr3_nt: TGTGCCTGGAGTGTAGGACTGAGAGGAGAGACCCAGTACTTC
cdr3_aa: CAWSVGLRGETQYF
d_call: NA
v_call: TRBV30
j_call: TRBJ2-5
clone_size: NA

cdr3_nt: TGTGCCAGCAGCCGAGGGGGGGCCGGGAATCAGCCCCAGCATTTT
cdr3_aa: CASSRGGAGNQPQHF
d_call: NA
v_call: TRBV14
j_call: TRBJ1-5
clone_size: few